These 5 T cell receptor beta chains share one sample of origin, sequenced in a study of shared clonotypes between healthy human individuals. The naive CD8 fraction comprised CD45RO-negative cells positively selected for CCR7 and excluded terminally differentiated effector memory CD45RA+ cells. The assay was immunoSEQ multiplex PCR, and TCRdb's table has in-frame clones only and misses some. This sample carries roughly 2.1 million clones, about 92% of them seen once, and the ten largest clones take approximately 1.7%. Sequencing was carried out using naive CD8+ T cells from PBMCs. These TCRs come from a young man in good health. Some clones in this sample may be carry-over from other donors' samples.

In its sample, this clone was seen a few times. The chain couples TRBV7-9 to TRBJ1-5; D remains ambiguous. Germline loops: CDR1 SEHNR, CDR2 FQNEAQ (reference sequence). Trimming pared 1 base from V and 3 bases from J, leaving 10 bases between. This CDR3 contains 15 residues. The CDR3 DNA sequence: TGTGCCAGCAGCTTAGGCGGGCAGACCAATCAGCCCCAGCATTTT. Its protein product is CASSLGGQTNQPQHF.

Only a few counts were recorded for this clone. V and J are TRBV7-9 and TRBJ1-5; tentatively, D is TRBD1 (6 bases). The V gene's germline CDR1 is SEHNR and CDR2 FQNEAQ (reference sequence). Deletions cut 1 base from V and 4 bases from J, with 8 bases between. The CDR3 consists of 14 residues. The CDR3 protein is CASSLGQVNQPQHF. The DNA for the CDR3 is TGTGCCAGCAGCTTAGGACAGGTAAATCAGCCCCAGCATTTT.

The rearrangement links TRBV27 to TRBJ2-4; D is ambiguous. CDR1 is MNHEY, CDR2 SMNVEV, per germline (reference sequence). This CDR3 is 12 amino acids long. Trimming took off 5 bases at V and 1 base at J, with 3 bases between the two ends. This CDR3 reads CASSPAKNIQYF. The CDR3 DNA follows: TGTGCCAGCAGTCCTGCCAAAAACATTCAGTACTTC.

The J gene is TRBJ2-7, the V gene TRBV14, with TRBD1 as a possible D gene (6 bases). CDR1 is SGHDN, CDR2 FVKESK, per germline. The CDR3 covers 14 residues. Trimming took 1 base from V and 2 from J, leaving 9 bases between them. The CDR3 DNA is TGTGCCAGCAGCCAAGGGGGGCGTCCCTACGAGCAGTACTTC. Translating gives CASSQGGRPYEQYF.

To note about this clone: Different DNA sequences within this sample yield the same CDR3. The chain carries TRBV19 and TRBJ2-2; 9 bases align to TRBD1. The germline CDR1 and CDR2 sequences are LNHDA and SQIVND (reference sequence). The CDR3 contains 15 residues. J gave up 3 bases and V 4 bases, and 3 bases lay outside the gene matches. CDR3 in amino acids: CASSTRDRDTGELFF. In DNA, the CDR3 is TGTGCCAGTAGTACTCGGGACAGGGACACCGGGGAGCTGTTTTTT.